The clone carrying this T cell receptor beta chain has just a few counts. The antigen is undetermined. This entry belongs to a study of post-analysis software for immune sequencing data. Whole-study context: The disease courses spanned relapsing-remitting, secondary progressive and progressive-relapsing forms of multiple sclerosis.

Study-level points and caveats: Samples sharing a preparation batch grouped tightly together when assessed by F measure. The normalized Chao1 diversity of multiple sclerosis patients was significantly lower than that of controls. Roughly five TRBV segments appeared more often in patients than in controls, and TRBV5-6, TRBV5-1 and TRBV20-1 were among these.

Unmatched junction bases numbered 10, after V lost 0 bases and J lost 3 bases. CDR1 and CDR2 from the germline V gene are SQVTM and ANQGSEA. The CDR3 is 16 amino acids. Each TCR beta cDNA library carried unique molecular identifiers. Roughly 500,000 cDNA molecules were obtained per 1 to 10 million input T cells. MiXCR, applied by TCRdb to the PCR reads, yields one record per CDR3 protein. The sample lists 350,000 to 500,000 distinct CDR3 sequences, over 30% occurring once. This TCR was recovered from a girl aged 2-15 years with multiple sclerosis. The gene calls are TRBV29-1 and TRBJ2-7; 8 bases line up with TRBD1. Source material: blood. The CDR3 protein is CSVEEAGQGEDYEQYF. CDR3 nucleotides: TGCAGCGTTGAAGAAGCCGGACAGGGCGAGGACTACGAGCAGTACTTC.